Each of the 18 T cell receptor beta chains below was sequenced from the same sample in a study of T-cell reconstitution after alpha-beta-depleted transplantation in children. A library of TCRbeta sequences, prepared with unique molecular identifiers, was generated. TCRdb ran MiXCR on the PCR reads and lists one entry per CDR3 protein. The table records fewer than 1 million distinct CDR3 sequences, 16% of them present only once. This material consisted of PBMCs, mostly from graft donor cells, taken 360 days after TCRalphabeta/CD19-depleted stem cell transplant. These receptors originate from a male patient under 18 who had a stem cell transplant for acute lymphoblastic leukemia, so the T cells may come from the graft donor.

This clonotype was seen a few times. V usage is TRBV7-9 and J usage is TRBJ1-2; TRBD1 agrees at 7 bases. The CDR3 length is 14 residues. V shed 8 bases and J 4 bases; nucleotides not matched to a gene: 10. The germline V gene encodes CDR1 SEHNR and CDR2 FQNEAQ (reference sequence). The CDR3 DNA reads TGTGCCAGCTTAGGAGGGGGCTTTCGCTATGGCTACACCTTC. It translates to CASLGGGFRYGYTF.

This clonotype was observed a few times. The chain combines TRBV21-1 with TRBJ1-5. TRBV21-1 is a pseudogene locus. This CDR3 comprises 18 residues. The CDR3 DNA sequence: TGTGCCAGCAGCAAAGTGGGGCGAACGGGGAGGGTCCATCAGCCCCAGCATTTT. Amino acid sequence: CASSKVGRTGRVHQPQHF.

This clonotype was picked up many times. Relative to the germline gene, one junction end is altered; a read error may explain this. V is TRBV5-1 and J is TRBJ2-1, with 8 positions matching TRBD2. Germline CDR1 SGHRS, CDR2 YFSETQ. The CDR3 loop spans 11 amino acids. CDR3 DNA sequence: TGTGCCAGCGGACTAGCCAATGAGCAGTTCTTC. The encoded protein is CASGLANEQFF.

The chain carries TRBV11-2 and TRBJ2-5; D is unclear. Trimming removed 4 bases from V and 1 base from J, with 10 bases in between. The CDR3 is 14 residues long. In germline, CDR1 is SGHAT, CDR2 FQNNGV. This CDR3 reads CASSSDWGQETQYF. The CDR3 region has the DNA TGTGCCAGCAGCTCCGACTGGGGCCAAGAGACCCAGTACTTC.

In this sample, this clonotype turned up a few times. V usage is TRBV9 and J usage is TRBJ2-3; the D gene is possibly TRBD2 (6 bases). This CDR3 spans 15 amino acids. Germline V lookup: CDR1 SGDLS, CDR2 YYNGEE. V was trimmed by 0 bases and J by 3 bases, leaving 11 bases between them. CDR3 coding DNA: TGTGCCAGCAGCGTAGAGGTGGGAGGTACAGATACGCAGTATTTT. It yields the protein CASSVEVGGTDTQYF.

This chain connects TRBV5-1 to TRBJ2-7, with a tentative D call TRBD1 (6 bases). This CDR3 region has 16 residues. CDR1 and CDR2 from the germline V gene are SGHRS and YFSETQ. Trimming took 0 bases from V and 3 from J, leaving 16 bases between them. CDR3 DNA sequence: TGCGCCAGCAGCTTGGTCGGACAGTCTAGAGACTACGAGCAGTACTTC. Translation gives CASSLVGQSRDYEQYF.

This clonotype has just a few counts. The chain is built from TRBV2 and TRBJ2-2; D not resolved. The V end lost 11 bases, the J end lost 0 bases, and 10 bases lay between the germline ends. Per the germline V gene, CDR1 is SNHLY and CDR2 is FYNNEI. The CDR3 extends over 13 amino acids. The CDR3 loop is CAGADPNTGELFF. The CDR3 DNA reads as TGTGCCGGAGCCGATCCGAACACCGGGGAGCTGTTTTTT.

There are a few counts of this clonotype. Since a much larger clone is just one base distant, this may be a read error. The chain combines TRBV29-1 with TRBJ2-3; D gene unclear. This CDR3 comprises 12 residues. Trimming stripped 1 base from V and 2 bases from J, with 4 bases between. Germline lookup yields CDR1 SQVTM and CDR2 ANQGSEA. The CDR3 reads CSVEAYTDTQYF. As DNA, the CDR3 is TGCAGCGTTGAAGCCTACACAGATACGCAGTATTTT.

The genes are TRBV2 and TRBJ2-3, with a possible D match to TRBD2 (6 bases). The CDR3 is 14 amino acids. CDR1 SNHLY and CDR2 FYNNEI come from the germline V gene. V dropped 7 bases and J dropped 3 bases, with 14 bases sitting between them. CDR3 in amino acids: CASTKTRQTDTQYF. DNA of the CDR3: TGTGCCAGCACCAAGACTAGACAGACAGATACGCAGTATTTT.

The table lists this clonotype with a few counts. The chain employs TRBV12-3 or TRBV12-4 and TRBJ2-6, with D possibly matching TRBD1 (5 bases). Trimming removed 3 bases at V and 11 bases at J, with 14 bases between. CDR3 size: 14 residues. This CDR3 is CASSFLGPGDVLTF. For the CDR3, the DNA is TGTGCCAGCAGTTTTCTGGGGCCGGGTGACGTCCTGACTTTC.

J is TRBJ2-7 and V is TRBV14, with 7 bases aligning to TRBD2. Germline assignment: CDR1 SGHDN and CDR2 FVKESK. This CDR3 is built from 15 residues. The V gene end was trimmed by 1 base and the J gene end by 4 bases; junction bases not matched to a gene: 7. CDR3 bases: TGTGCCAGCAGCCAAGTGGCGGGAGTGGGGTACGAGCAGTACTTC. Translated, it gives CASSQVAGVGYEQYF.

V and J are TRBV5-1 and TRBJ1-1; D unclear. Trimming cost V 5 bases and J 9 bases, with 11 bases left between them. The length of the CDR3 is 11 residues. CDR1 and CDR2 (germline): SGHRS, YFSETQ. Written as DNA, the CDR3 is TGCGCCAGCAGTGGGGATTTTCAAGCTTTCTTT. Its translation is CASSGDFQAFF.

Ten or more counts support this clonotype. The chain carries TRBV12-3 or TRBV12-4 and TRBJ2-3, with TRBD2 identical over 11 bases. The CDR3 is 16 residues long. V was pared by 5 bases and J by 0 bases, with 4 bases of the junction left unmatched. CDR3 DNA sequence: TGTGCCAGCAGTCCGAGGACTAGCGGGAGCACAGATACGCAGTATTTT. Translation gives CASSPRTSGSTDTQYF.

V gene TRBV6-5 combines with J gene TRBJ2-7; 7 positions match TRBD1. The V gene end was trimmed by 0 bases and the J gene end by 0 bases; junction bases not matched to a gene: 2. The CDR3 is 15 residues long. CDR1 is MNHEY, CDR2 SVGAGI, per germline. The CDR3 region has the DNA TGTGCCAGCAGTTACTCGACAGGGAGCTCCTACGAGCAGTACTTC. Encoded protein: CASSYSTGSSYEQYF.

For the CDR3, the DNA is TGTGCCAGTAGTCCGTGGACGGGAGGGGACGAGCAGTACTTC. Its translation: CASSPWTGGDEQYF. The V gene is TRBV19, the J gene TRBJ2-7; 8 bases agree with TRBD2. Trimming at V came to 5 bases and at J to 5 bases, leaving 8 bases not matched to a gene. Germline CDR1 is LNHDA and CDR2 is SQIVND (reference sequence). This CDR3 comprises 14 residues.

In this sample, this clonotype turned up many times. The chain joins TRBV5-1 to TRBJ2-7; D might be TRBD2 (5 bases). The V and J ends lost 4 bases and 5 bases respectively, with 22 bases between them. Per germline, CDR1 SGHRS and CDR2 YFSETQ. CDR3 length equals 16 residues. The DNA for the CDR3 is TGCGCCAGCAGCATCTCCTCCGGGATCGGCTGGGACGAGCAGTACTTC. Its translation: CASSISSGIGWDEQYF.

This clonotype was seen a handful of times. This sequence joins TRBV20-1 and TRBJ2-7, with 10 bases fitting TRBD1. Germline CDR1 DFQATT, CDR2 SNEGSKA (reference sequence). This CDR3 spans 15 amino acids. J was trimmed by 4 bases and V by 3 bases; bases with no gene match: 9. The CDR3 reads CSARWGTGDLYEQYF. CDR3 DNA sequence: TGCAGTGCTAGGTGGGGGACAGGGGATTTGTACGAGCAGTACTTC.

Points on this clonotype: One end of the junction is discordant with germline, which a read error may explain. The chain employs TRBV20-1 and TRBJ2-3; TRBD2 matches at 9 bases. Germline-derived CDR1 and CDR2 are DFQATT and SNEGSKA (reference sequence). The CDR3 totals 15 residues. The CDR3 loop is CCASGASGSTDTQYF. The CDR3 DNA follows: TGCTGTGCTAGCGGGGCTAGCGGGAGCACAGATACGCAGTATTTT.